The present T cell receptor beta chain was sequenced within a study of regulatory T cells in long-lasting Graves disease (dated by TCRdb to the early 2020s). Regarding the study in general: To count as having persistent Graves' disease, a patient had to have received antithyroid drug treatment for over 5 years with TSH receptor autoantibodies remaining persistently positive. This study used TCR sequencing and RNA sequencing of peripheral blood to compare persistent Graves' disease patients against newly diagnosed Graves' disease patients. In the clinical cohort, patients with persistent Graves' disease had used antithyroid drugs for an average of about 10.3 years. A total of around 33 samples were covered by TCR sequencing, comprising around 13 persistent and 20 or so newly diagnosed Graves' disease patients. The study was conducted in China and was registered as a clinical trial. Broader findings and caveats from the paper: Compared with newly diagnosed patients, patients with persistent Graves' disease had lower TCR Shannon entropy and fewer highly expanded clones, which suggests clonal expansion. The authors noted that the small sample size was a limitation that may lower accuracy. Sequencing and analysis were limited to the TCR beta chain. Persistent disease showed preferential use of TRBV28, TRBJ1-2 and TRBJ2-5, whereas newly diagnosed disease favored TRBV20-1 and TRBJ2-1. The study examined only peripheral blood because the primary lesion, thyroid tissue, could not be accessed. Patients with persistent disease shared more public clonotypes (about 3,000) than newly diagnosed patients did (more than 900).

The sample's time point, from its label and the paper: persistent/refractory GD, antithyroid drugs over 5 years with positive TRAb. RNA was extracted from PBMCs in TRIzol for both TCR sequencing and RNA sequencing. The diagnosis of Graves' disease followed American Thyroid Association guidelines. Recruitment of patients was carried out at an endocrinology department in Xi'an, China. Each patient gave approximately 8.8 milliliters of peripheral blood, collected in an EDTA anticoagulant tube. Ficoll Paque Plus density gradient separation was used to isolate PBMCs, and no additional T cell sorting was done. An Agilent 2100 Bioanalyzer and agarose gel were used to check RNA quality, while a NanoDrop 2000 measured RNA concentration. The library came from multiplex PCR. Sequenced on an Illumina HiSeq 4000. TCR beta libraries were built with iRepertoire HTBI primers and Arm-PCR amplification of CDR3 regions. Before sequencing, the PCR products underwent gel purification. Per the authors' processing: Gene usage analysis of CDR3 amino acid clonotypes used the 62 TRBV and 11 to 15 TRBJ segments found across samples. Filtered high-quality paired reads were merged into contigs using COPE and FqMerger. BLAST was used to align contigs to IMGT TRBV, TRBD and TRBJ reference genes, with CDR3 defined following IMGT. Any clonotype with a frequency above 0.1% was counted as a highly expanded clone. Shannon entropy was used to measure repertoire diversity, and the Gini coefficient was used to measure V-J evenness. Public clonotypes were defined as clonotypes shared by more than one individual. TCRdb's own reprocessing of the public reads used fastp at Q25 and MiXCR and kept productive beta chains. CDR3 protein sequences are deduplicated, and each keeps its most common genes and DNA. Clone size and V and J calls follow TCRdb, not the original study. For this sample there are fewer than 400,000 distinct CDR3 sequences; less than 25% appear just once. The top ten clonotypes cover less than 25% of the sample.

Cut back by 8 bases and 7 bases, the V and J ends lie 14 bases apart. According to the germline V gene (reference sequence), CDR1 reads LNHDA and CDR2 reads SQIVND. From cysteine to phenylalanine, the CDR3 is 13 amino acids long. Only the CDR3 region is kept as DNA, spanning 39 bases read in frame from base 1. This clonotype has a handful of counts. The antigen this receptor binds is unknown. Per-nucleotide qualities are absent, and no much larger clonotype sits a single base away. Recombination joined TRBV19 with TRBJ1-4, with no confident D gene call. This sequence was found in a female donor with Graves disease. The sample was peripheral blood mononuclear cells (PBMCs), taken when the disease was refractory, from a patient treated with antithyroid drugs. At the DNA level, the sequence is TGTGCCAGTTCTTCGATTGGAGGTGAAAAACTGTTTTTT. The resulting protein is CASSSIGGEKLFF.